The TCR beta chain under discussion was sequenced for a study of shared clonotypes between healthy human individuals. Broader study findings: Large sequencing depth failed to make sorted-subset sequencing complete, rarefaction showed. Collection of samples was limited to blood; tissue repertoires likely differ.

V shed 0 bases and J shed 4 bases, with 11 bases lying between them. The CDR3 has 15 residues. The V gene's germline CDR1 is SGHKS and CDR2 YYEKEE (reference sequence). As concerns this clone: Its antigen is undetermined.

Produced via immunoSEQ multiplex PCR; TCRdb's table is partial and in-frame only. The sample lists about 330,000 clones, around 74% seen once, with about a tenth in the top ten. The origin of this receptor is a man aged 25 to 40 in good health. Sequences were obtained from memory CD4+ T cells sorted from blood. Subset here: CD45RA-negative fraction. The rearrangement joins TRBV5-5 to TRBJ2-1; maybe TRBD2 (5 bases). The CDR3 region is CASSLGGSGYNEQFF. As DNA, the CDR3 is TGTGCCAGCAGCTTGGGTGGGAGTGGTTACAATGAGCAGTTCTTC.